The source of this T cell receptor beta chain is a study of OX40 agonist ivuxolimab in advanced cancers. Overall study: Intravenous ivuxolimab was administered to patients every 2 weeks at 0.01 to 10 mg/kg. Under the entry rules, prior anti-PD-1, anti-PD-L1 or anti-CTLA-4 therapy was allowed, and approximately 40% had some. Dose-escalation patients suffered from hepatocellular carcinoma, melanoma, renal cell or head and neck cancer.

The ends were cut back, 2 bases at V and 5 bases at J, with 12 bases in the middle. There are 15 residues in the CDR3. Germline V gives CDR1 KGHSH, CDR2 LQKENI. Study-wide results and caveats: Expanded clones tended on average to be more numerous among CD8+ T cells than CD4+.

This table comes from immunoSEQ multiplex PCR, and its TCRdb copy is limited to in-frame clones, with some not included. The table records roughly 50,000 clones, roughly 88% of them present only once. This clone has just one count. Its antigen is unknown. The chain carries TRBV18 and TRBJ2-2; D is ambiguous. The origin of this receptor is an adult with an advanced solid tumor such as melanoma, head and neck, liver or kidney cancer. The material was CD4+ or CD8+ T cells sorted from blood, obtained in a trial of the OX40 agonist ivuxolimab. In nucleotides, the CDR3 is TGTGCCAGCTCACCAAGTCCTAGTAGTACCGGGGAGCTGTTTTTT. Amino acids: CASSPSPSSTGELFF.